These 8 T cell receptor beta chains share one sample of origin, sequenced in a study of vaccination effects on CD4 cells after COVID-19. This table comes from immunoSEQ multiplex PCR, and its TCRdb copy is limited to in-frame clones, with some not included. Of more than 20,000 clones listed, 60% to 80% are singletons. The antigens these receptors bind are not known. Using viral peptide pools, the ViraFEST assay grew out antigen-specific CD4+ T cells prior to sequencing. Cells that had been cultured for ten to eleven days were the source of isolated CD4+ T cells. Either the mRNA-1273 or the BNT162b2 vaccine was given to participants as two doses. The source was CD4+ T cells from PBMCs cultured with SARS-CoV-2 spike peptides, collected after COVID-19 vaccination. These receptors were collected from a human donor who received a COVID-19 vaccine. Some clones in this sample may be carry-over from other donors' samples.

The chain couples TRBV5-1 to TRBJ2-2; TRBD1 matches at 9 bases. The trim removed 5 bases at V and 5 bases at J, leaving 10 bases unmatched. CDR1 and CDR2 from the germline V gene are SGHRS and YFSETQ. The CDR3 has 16 amino acids. The chain's CDR3 is CASRLDGTGRTGELFF. The CDR3 nucleotides read TGCGCCAGCAGGTTAGATGGGACAGGGAGAACCGGGGAGCTGTTTTTT.

This clone was observed a handful of times. The J gene is TRBJ2-7, the V gene TRBV3-1 (or the pseudogene TRBV3-2), with D unresolved. This CDR3 contains 13 residues. Trimming stripped 3 bases from V and 6 bases from J, with 12 bases between. In germline, CDR1 is LGHDT, CDR2 YNNKEL (reference sequence). DNA for the CDR3: TGTGCCAGCAGCCAGTCAGGCAGTTCCGAGCAGTACGTC. This translates into CASSQSGSSEQYV.

This chain links TRBV5-1 with TRBJ2-3, with 10 positions matching TRBD2. In germline, CDR1 is SGHRS, CDR2 YFSETQ. J was trimmed by 1 base and V by 1 base; bases with no gene match: 3. There are 16 residues in the CDR3. The CDR3 bases are TGCGCCAGCAGCTTGTTAGCGGGGGGCGGCACAGATACGCAGTATTTT. Translated: CASSLLAGGGTDTQYF.

This clone was picked up one time. This sequence joins TRBV5-1 and TRBJ2-3, with 8 nucleotides matching TRBD1. The CDR3 extends over 15 amino acids. The germline CDR1 and CDR2 sequences are SGHRS and YFSETQ. Trimming cost V 5 bases and J 0 bases; bases outside gene matches: 5. CDR3 bases: TGCGCCAGCAGGGGGACAGGTACAAGCACAGATACGCAGTATTTT. Translation: CASRGTGTSTDTQYF.

By frequency in the sample, this clone is medium-sized. The chain uses TRBV20-1 and TRBJ1-2; D is undetermined. Trimming shortened V by 0 bases and J by 8 bases, and 7 bases separated the two germline ends. The CDR3 covers 11 residues. CDR1 DFQATT and CDR2 SNEGSKA come from the germline V gene (reference sequence). CDR3 sequence reads: CSARDGVGYTF. CDR3 sequence (DNA): TGCAGTGCTAGAGATGGGGTCGGCTACACCTTC.

The V call is TRBV7-9, the J call TRBJ2-2, with D perhaps matching TRBD2 (5 bases). The germline V gene has CDR1 SEHNR and CDR2 FQNEAQ (reference sequence). The V gene lost 5 bases and the J gene lost 2 bases, with 9 bases spanning the gap. The CDR3 covers 14 residues. This CDR3 reads CASSPGINTGELFF. The CDR3, as DNA: TGTGCCAGCAGCCCCGGGATCAACACCGGGGAGCTGTTTTTT.

The chain recombines TRBV19 with TRBJ2-5, with D perhaps assigned TRBD1 or TRBD2 (6 bases each). Germline V gene sequence: CDR1 LNHDA, CDR2 SQIVND (reference sequence). V was shortened by 3 bases and J by 5 bases, with 13 bases between the two germline ends. This CDR3 contains 14 residues. Here the CDR3 DNA reads TGTGCCAGTAGTATGTCGGGGGCGAGGGAGACCCAGTACTTC. Amino acids: CASSMSGARETQYF.

This clone is categorized as medium-sized. The chain uses TRBV4-2 and TRBJ1-3, with D possibly matching TRBD1 (5 bases). Germline CDR1 LGHNA, CDR2 YNFKEQ. V shed 3 bases and J shed 3 bases, with 21 bases lying between them. The CDR3 extends over 18 amino acids. As DNA, the CDR3 is TGTGCCAGCAGCCATTTGGGCCGAGGGGTAACTGGTGGAAACACCATATATTTT. Protein: CASSHLGRGVTGGNTIYF.